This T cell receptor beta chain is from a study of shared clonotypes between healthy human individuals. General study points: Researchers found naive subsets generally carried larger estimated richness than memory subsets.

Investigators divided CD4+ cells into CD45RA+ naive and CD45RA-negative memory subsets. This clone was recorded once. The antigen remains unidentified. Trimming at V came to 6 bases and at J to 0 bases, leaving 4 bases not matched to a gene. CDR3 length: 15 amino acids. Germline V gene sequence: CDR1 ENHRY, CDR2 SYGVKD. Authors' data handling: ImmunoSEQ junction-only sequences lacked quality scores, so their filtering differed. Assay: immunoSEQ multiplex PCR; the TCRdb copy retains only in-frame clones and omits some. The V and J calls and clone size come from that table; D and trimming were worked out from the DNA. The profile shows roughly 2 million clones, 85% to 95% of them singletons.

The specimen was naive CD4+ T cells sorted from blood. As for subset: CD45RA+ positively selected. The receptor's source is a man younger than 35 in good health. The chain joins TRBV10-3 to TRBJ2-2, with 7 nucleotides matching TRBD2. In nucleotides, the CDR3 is TGTGCCATCAGGAACCTAGCGGCGAACACCGGGGAGCTGTTTTTT. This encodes CAIRNLAANTGELFF.